The clone carrying this TCR beta chain was detected a few times. TCRdb passed the 5' RACE reads through MiXCR, listing each CDR3 protein once. Of under 70,000 distinct CDR3 sequences in the sample, around 21% were seen once. This sample is part of a study of HIV-infected patients and healthy controls. The germline V and J ends were trimmed by 0 bases and 13 bases, with 22 bases remaining between them. CDR3 length: 15 amino acids. Germline-derived CDR1 and CDR2 are SGHDN and FVKESK. The sequence was obtained from a human donor in good health. Sequencing input: CD4+ T cells from blood. The rearrangement joins TRBV14 to TRBJ2-7, with TRBD1 as a possible D gene (5 bases). In DNA form, the CDR3 reads TGTGCCAGCAGCCAAGAACAGGCCCTATCCAGCGAGGCTTACTTC. Translation gives CASSQEQALSSEAYF.